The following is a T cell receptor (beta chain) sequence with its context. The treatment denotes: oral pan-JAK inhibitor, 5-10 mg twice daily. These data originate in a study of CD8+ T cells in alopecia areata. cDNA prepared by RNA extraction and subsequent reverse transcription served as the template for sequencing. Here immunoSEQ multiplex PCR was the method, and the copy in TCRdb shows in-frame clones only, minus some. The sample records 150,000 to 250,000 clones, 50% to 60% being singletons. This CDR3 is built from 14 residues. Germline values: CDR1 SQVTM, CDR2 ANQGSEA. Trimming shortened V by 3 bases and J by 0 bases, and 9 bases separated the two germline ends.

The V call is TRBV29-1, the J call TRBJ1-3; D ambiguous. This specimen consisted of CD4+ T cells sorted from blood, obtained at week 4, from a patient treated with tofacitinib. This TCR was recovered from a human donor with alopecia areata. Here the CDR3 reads CSVEAGLSGNTIYF. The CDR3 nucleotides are TGCAGCGTTGAGGCGGGCCTCTCTGGAAACACCATATATTTT.